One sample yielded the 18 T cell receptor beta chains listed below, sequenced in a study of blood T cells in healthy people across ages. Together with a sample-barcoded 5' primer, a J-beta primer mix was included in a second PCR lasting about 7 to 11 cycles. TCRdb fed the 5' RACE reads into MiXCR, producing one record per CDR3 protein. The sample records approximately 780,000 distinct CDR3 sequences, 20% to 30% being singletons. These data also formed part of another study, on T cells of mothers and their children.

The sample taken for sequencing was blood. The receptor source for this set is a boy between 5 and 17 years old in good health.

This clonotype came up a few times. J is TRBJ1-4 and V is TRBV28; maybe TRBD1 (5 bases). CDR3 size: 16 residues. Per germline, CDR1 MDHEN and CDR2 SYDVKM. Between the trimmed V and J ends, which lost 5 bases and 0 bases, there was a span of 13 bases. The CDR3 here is CASSLPGDSTNEKLFF. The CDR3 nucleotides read TGTGCCAGCAGTCTCCCGGGGGATTCAACTAATGAAAAACTGTTTTTT.

The chain's CDR3 is CASSLGEGNTGELFF. Here the CDR3 DNA reads TGCGCCAGCAGCTTGGGAGAGGGGAACACCGGGGAGCTGTTTTTT. The chain uses TRBV5-1 and TRBJ2-2; tentatively, D is TRBD2 (5 bases). V lost 0 bases and J 1 base, leaving 7 bases between the germline ends. This CDR3 is 15 amino acids long. Germline values: CDR1 SGHRS, CDR2 YFSETQ.

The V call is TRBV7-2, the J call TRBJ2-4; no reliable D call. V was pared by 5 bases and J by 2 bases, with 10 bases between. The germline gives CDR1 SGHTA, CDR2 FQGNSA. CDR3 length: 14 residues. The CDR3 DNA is TGTGCCAGCAGCCCCCAACTAACCAAAAACATTCAGTACTTC. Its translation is CASSPQLTKNIQYF.

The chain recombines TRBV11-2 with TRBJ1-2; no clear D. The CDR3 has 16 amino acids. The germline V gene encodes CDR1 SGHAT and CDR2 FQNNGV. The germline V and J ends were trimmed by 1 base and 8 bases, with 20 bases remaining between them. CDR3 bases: TGTGCCAGCAGCTTAGCGGCAGCACCCCGACTGGAGGGCTACACCTTC. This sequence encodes CASSLAAAPRLEGYTF.

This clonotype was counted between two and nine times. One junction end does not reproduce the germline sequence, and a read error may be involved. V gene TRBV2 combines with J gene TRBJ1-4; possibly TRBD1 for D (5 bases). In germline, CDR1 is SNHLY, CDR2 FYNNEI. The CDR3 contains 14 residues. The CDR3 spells CASSARTTNEKLVF. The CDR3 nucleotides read TGTGCCAGCAGTGCACGGACAACTAATGAAAAACTGGTTTTT.

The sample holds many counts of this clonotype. The CDR3 nucleotides read TGCGCCAGCAGCTTGGACGCGGCTAGCGTCTTCTACGAGCAGTACTTC. Protein sequence: CASSLDAASVFYEQYF. This rearrangement joins TRBV5-1 to TRBJ2-7, with D tentatively TRBD2 (6 bases). The CDR3 consists of 16 residues. Germline-derived CDR1 and CDR2 are SGHRS and YFSETQ. The V and J ends lost 0 bases and 3 bases respectively, with 16 bases between them.

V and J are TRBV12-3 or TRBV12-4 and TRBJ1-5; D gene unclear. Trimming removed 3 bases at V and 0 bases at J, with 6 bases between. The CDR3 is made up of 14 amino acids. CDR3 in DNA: TGTGCCAGCAGTTTCGACGGTAGCAATCAGCCCCAGCATTTT. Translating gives CASSFDGSNQPQHF.

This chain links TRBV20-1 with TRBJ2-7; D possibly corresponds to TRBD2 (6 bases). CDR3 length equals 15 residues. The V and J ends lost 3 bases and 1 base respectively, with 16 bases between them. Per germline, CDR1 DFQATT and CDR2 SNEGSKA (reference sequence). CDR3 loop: CSASRRTGDSYEQYF. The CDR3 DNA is TGCAGTGCTAGCCGTAGGACGGGGGATTCCTACGAGCAGTACTTC.

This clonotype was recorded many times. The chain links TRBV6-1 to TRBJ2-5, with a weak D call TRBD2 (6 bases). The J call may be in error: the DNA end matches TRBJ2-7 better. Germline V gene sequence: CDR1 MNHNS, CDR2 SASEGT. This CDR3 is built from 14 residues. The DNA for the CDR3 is TGTGCCAGCTCAAGGATTCGGGGGAAGGACGAGCAGTACTTC. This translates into CASSRIRGKDEQYF.

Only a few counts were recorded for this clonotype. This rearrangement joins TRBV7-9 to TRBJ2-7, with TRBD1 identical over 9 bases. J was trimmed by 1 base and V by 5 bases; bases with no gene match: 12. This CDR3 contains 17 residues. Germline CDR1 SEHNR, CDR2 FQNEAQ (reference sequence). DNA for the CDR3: TGTGCCAGCAGCCCACGCCTCCGGGACAGGGTGTCCTACGAGCAGTACTTC. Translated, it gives CASSPRLRDRVSYEQYF.

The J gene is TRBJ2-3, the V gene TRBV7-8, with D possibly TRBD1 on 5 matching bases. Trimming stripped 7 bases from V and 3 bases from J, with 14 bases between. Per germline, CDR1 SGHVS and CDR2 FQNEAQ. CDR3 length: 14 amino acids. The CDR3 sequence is CASTLGRQTDTQYF. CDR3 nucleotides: TGTGCCAGCACCCTGGGGCGGCAGACAGATACGCAGTATTTT.

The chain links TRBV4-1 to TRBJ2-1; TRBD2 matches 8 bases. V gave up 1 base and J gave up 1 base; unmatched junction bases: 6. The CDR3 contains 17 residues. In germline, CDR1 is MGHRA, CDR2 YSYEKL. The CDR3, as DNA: TGCGCCAGCAGCCAAGTTCGTCGGGGGGGGTCCTACAATGAGCAGTTCTTC. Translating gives CASSQVRRGGSYNEQFF.

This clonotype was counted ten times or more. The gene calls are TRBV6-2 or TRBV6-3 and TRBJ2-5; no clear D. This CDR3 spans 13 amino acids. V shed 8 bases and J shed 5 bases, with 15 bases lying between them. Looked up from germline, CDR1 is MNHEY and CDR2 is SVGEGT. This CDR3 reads CASGPRRRETQYF. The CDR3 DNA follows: TGTGCCAGCGGCCCGCGCCGACGGGAGACCCAGTACTTC.

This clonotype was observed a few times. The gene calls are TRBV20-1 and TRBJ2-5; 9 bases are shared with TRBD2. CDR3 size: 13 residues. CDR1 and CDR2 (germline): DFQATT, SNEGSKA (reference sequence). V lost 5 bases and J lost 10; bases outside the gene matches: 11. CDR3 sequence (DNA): TGCAGTGCTGTAGCGGGGGCCCAGTGGGACCAGTACTTC. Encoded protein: CSAVAGAQWDQYF.

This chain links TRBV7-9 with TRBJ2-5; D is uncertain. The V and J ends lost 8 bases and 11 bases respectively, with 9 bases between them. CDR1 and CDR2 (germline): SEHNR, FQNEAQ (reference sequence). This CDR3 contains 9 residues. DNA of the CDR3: TGTGCCAGCGGTGGAGAGCAGTACTTC. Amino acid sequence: CASGGEQYF.

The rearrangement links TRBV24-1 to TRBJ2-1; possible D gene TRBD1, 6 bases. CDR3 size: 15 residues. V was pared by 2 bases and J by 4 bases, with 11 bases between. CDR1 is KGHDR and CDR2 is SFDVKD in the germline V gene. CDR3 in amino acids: CATSDYRVWYNEQFF. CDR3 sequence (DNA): TGTGCCACCAGTGATTACAGGGTGTGGTACAATGAGCAGTTCTTC.

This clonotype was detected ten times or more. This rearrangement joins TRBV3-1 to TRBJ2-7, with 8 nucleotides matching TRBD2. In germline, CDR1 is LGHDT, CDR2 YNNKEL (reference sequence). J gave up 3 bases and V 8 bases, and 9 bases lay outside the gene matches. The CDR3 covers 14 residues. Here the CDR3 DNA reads TGTGCCAGCGCCCCTTTGCTAGCGGGCTACGAGCAGTACTTC. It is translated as CASAPLLAGYEQYF.

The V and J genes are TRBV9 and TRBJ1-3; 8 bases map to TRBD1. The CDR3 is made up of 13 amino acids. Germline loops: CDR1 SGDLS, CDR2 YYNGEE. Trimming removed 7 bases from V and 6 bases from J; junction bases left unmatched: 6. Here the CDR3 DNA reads TGTGCCAGCTCCGGACAGGGTCAAAACACCATATATTTT. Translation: CASSGQGQNTIYF.